This T cell receptor (beta chain) originates from a study of T cells in Graves' hyperthyroidism and ophthalmopathy. V was trimmed by 1 base and J by 5 bases, leaving 10 bases between them. The CDR3 extends over 13 amino acids. Germline V gives CDR1 SGHRS, CDR2 YFSETQ. This clonotype occurred a few times. Diagnoses were established using clinical symptoms, serum thyroxine and TRAb, thyroid ultrasound and orbital computed tomography. The investigators amplified TCR beta CDR3 regions from RNA transcripts. The primer set for the first-round RT-PCR of the TCR CDR3 was HTBI. MiXCR was run by TCRdb on the multiplex PCR reads, yielding one entry per CDR3 protein. The table lists approximately 640,000 distinct CDR3 sequences, approximately 42% of them singletons.

The chain carries TRBV5-1 and TRBJ2-7; D unclear. Specimen: peripheral blood or thyroid tissue (not recorded which). This receptor was taken from an adult man with Graves' disease, either hyperthyroidism or ophthalmopathy (not recorded which). CDR3 protein: CASSLLGFNEQYF. The CDR3 DNA is TGCGCCAGCAGCTTGTTAGGGTTCAACGAGCAGTACTTC.